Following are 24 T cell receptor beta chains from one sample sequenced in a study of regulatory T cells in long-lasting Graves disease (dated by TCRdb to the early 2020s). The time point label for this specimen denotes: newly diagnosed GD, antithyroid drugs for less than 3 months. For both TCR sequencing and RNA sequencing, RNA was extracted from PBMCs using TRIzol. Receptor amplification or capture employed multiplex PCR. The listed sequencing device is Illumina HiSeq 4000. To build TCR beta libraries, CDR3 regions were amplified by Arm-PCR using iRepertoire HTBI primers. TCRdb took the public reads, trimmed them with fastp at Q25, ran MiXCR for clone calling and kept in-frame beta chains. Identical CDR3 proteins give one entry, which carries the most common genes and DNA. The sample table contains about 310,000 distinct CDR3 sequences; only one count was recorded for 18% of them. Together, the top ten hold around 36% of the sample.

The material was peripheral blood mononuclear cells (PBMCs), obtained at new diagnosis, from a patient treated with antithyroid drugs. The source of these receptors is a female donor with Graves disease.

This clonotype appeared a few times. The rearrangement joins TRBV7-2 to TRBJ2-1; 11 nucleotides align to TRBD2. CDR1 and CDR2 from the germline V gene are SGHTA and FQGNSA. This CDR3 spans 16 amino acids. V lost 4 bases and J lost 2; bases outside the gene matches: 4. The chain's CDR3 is CASSSGSGRAYNEQFF. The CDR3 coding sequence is TGTGCCAGCAGCTCCGGTAGCGGGAGGGCCTACAATGAGCAGTTCTTC.

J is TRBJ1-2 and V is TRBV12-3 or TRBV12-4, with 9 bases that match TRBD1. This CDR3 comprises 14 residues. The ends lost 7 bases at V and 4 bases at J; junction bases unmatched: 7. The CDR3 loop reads CASKITGGPYGYTF. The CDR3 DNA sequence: TGTGCCAGCAAGATCACAGGGGGCCCCTATGGCTACACCTTC.

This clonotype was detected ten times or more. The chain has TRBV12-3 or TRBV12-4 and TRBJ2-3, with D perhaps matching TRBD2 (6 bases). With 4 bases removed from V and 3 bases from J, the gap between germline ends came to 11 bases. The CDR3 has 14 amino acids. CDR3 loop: CASSSGTVTDTQYF. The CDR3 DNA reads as TGTGCCAGCAGTTCCGGGACTGTAACAGATACGCAGTATTTT.

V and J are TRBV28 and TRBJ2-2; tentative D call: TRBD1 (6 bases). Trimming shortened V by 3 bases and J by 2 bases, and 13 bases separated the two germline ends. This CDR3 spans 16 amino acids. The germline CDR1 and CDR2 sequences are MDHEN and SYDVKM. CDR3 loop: CASSLILQGNTGELFF. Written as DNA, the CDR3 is TGTGCCAGCAGTTTGATCCTACAGGGAAACACCGGGGAGCTGTTTTTT. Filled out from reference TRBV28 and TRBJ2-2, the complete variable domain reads DVKVTQSSRYLVKRTGEKVFLECVQDMDHENMFWYRQDPGLGLRLIYFSYDVKMKEKGDIPEGYSVSREKKERFSLILESASTNQTSMYLCASSLILQGNTGELFFGEGSRLTVL.

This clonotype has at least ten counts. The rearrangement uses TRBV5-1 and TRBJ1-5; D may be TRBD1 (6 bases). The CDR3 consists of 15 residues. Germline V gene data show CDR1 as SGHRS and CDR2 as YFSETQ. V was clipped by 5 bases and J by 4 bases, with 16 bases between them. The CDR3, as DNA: TGCGCCAGCAGTTTGCGGGGGACACCAAATCAGCCCCAGCATTTT. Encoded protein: CASSLRGTPNQPQHF.

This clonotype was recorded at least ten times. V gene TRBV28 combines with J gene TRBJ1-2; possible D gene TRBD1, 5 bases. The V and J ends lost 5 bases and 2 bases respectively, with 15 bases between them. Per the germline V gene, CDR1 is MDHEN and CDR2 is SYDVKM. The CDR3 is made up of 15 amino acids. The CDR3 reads CASSPPLRDNYGYTF. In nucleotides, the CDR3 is TGTGCCAGCAGTCCTCCCCTTCGGGACAACTATGGCTACACCTTC.

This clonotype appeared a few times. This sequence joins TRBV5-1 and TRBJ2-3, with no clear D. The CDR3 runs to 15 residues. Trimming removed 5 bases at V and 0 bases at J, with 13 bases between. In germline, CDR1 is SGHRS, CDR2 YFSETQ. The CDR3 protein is CASRRLPLSTDTQYF. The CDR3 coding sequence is TGCGCCAGCAGGAGGTTACCCCTTAGCACAGATACGCAGTATTTT. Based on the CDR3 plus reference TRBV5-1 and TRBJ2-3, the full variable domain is KAGVTQTPRYLIKTRGQQVTLSCSPISGHRSVSWYQQTPGQGLQFLFEYFSETQRNKGNFPGRFSGRQFSNSRSEMNVSTLELGDSALYLCASRRLPLSTDTQYFGPGTRLTVL.

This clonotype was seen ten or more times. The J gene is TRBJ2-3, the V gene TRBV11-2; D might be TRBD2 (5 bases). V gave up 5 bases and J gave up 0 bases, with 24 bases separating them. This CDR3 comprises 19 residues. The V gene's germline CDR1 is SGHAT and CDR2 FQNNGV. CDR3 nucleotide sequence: TGTGCCAGCAGCCGCCCCCACCGCCTACTAGAGGGTAGCACAGATACGCAGTATTTT. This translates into CASSRPHRLLEGSTDTQYF. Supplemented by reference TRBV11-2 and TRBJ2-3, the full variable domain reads EAGVAQSPRYKIIEKRQSVAFWCNPISGHATLYWYQQILGQGPKLLIQFQNNGVVDDSQLPKDRFSAERLKGVDSTLKIQPAKLEDSAVYLCASSRPHRLLEGSTDTQYFGPGTRLTVL.

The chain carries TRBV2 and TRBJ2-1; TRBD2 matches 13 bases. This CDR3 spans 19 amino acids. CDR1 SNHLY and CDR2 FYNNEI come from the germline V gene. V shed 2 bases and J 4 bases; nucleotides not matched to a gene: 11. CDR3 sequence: CASSEPGQEGLAGYNEQFF. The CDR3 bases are TGTGCCAGCAGTGAACCGGGACAGGAGGGACTAGCGGGATACAATGAGCAGTTCTTC.

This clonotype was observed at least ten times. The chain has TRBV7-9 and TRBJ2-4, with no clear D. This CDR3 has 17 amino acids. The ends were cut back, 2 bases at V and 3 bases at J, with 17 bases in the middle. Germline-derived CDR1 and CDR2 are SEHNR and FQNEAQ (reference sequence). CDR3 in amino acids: CASSLTALEVGKNIQYF. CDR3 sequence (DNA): TGTGCCAGCAGCTTAACGGCCCTTGAGGTTGGCAAAAACATTCAGTACTTC.

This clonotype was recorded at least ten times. The CDR3 DNA reads TGTGCCACCAGTGGAATACTAGCGGGAGACCCATCCGGGCAGTTCTTC. Translating gives CATSGILAGDPSGQFF. This rearrangement joins TRBV24-1 to TRBJ2-1; 11 bases align to TRBD2. V shed 5 bases, J shed 12 bases, and the junction held 14 bases outside the gene matches. Germline loops: CDR1 KGHDR, CDR2 SFDVKD. The CDR3 extends over 16 amino acids.

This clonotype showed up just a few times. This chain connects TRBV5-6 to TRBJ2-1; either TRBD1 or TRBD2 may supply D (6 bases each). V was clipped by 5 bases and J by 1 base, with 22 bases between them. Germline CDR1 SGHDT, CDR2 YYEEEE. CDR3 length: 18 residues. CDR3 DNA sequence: TGTGCCAGCAGGTCGCCGCTAGGAGGGGGGCCATCCTACAATGAGCAGTTCTTC. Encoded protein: CASRSPLGGGPSYNEQFF.

This CDR3 is CASGAGTNSPLHF. The CDR3 coding sequence is TGTGCCAGCGGTGCCGGCACTAATTCACCCCTCCACTTT. This chain links TRBV6-1 with TRBJ1-6; no reliable D call. V gave up 8 bases and J gave up 6 bases, with 11 bases separating them. The CDR3 has 13 amino acids. Germline assignment: CDR1 MNHNS and CDR2 SASEGT.

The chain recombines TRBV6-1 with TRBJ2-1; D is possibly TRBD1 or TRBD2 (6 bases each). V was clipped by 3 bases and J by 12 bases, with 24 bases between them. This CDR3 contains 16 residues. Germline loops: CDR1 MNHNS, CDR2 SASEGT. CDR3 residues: CASSEASGQGKVGQFF. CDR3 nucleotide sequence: TGTGCCAGCAGTGAGGCGAGCGGGCAGGGGAAGGTCGGGCAGTTCTTC.

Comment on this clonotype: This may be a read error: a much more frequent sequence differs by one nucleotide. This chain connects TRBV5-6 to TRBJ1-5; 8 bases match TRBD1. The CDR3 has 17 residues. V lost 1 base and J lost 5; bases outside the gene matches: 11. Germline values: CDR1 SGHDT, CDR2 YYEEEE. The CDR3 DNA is TGTGCCAGCAGCTTGATGCCCCGGTCAGGGGGCGATCAGCCCCAGCATTTT. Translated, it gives CASSLMPRSGGDQPQHF. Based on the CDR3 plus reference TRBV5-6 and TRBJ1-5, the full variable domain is DAGVTQSPTHLIKTRGQQVTLRCSPKSGHDTVSWYQQALGQGPQFIFQYYEEEERQRGNFPDRFSGHQFPNYSSELNVNALLLGDSALYLCASSLMPRSGGDQPQHFGDGTRLSIL.

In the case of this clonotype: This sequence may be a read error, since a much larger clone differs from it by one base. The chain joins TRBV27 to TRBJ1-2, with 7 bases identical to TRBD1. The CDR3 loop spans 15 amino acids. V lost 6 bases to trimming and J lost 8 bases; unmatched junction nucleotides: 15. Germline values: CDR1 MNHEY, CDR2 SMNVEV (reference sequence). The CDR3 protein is CASSNPRGRPGGYTF. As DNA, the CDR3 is TGTGCCAGCAGCAATCCAAGGGGGCGTCCGGGCGGCTACACCTTC.

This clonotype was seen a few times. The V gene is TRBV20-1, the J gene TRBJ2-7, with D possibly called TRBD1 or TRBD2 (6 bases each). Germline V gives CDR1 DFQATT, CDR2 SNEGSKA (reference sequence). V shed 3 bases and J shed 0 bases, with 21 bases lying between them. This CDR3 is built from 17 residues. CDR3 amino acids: CSASGGGISRSSYEQYF. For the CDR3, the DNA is TGCAGTGCTAGCGGGGGCGGGATCAGTAGAAGCTCCTACGAGCAGTACTTC.

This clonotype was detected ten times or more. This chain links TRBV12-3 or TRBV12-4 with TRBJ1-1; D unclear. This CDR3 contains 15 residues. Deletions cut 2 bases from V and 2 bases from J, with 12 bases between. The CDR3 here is CASSLIAGSNTEAFF. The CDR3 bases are TGTGCCAGCAGTTTAATTGCAGGCTCAAACACTGAAGCTTTCTTT.

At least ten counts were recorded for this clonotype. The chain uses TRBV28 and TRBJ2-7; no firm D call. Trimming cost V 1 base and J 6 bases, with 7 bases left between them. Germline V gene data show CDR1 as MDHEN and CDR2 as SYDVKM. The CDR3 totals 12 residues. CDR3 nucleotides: TGTGCCAGCAGTTTATTGGCTTCCGAGCAGTACTTC. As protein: CASSLLASEQYF.

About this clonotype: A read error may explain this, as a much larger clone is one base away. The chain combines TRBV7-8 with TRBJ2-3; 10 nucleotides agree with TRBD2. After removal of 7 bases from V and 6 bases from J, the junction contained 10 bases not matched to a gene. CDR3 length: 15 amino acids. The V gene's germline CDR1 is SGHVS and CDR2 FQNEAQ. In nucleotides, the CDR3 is TGTGCCAGCACCCCCAGCGGGAGGGCTTGGGATACGCAGTATTTT. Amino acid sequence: CASTPSGRAWDTQYF.

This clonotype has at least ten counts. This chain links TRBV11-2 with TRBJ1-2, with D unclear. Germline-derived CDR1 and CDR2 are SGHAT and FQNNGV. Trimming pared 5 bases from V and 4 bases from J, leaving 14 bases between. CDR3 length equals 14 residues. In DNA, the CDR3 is TGTGCCAGCAGCACCCGTGGGCGGAGCTATGGCTACACCTTC. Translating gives CASSTRGRSYGYTF.

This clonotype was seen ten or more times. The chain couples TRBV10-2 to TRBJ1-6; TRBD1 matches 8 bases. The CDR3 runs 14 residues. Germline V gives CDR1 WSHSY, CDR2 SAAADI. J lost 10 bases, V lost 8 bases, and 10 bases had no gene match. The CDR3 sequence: CASGETGEGSPLHF. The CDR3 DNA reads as TGCGCCAGCGGGGAGACAGGGGAAGGGTCACCCCTCCACTTT.

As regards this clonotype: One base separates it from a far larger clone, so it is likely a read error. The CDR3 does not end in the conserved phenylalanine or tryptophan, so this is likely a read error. CDR3 nucleotides: TGTGCCAGCAGCTTAGGAGCGGCGAATGGAGAGCAGTACCTC. Amino acid sequence: CASSLGAANGEQYL. The chain couples TRBV2 to TRBJ2-7; tentatively, D is TRBD2 (5 bases). From germline, CDR1 is SNHLY and CDR2 FYNNEI. The CDR3 runs 14 residues. V lost 6 bases, J lost 7 bases, and 19 bases lay in between.

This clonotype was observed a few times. The CDR3 sequence: CASSVDRAENTIYF. The CDR3 region has the DNA TGTGCCAGCAGCGTTGATCGTGCCGAAAACACCATATATTTT. The V call is TRBV13, the J call TRBJ1-3; D gene unclear. There are 14 residues in the CDR3. Germline values: CDR1 PRHDT, CDR2 FYEKMQ (reference sequence). The germline V and J ends were trimmed by 5 bases and 6 bases, with 14 bases remaining between them.